The present TCR beta chain was sequenced within a study of blood T cell repertoires in COVID-19. Study as a whole: The cDNA or gDNA used as material had been derived from T cells, B-cell-depleted T cells, or PBMCs.

In the study's own analysis: Amplification from reference gene primers served as the basis for estimated nucleated cell counts. Repertoires were generated with immunoSEQ multiplex PCR, while TCRdb's copy carries only in-frame clones and drops some. V and J calls and clone size come straight from that table; D and trimming were deduced from the DNA. Here the sample spans 350,000 to 400,000 clones, roughly 90% being singletons. The CDR3 sequence is 17 residues long. The J segment lost 7 bases and the V segment lost 0 bases, leaving 3 bases of the junction unmatched. Germline loops: CDR1 KGHDR, CDR2 SFDVKD.

This chain links TRBV24-1 with TRBJ2-1, with 15 bases aligning to TRBD2. The sample consisted of PBMCs or T cells enriched from blood (not recorded which). The clonotype was recovered from a woman in her 30s with acute COVID-19. DNA for the CDR3: TGTGCCACCAGTGATTTGGGGACTAGCGGGGGGCGGAATGAGCAGTTCTTC. Translation gives CATSDLGTSGGRNEQFF.